This is a list of T cell receptor beta chains from one sample in a study of identical twins. TCRdb re-called the 5' RACE reads with MiXCR, one entry per CDR3 protein. The sample contains hundreds of thousands of distinct CDR3 sequences, around 6% of which appear only once. Sequencing was done on a sample of naive T cells sorted from blood. These receptors all come from a man between 18 and 29 years old in good health. The CDR3 runs from the conserved cysteine through the conserved F or W.

v_call	j_call	cdr3_length	cdr3_aa
TRBV20-1	TRBJ2-1	12	CSARDANIEQFF
TRBV5-1	TRBJ2-1	13	CASSPPAYNEQFF
TRBV7-8	TRBJ2-7	14	CASSLMVTIYEQYF
TRBV7-6	TRBJ2-1	17	CASSLVVGGAAVNEQFF
TRBV4-2	TRBJ1-2	13	CASSQEGFYGYTF
TRBV20-1	TRBJ2-5	15	CSARERLAPQETQYF
TRBV6-1	TRBJ2-1	15	CASRPMSFRGNEQFF
TRBV7-8	TRBJ2-1	15	CASSPSGSRHNEQFF
TRBV15	TRBJ1-1	12	CATSYANTEAFF
TRBV29-1	TRBJ2-3	15	CSVEDRPTESDTQYF
TRBV29-1	TRBJ2-2	14	CSVDAGGATGELFF
TRBV20-1	TRBJ2-1	16	CSASDETGGDPNEQFF
TRBV5-1	TRBJ2-5	17	CASSLSRGRGSGETQYF
TRBV14	TRBJ1-3	15	CASSPFRSSGNTIYF
TRBV7-8	TRBJ1-3	14	CASSSTLTGNTIYF
TRBV29-1	TRBJ2-3	14	CSVKNRGRPDTQYF
TRBV20-1	TRBJ2-1	11	CRPAGKDEQFF
TRBV28	TRBJ2-3	16	CASSPRGLGGTDTQYF
TRBV14	TRBJ2-2	14	CASSQEQIHGELFF
TRBV12-3/TRBV12-4	TRBJ2-7	14	CASSFLREGEEQYF
TRBV2	TRBJ2-3	16	CASRIRLAGLTDTQYF
TRBV20-1	TRBJ1-1	13	CSARLQGGTEAFF
TRBV5-1	TRBJ1-1	15	CASSLVGREGPEAFF
TRBV9	TRBJ2-2	12	CASSVAFGELFF
TRBV5-5	TRBJ2-3	16	CASSLTTGANTDTQYF
TRBV4-1	TRBJ2-5	15	CASSQDGAGDETQYF
TRBV28	TRBJ1-5	13	CASSFEGVQPQHF
TRBV2	TRBJ2-5	16	CASRRDSSGSRETQYF
TRBV29-1	TRBJ2-1	16	CSVEGLTSGRLNEQFF